These T cell receptor beta chains were read from a single sample in a study of OX40 agonist ivuxolimab in advanced cancers. Method: immunoSEQ multiplex PCR; TCRdb's copy keeps in-frame clones and lacks some. The sample contains about 45,000 clones, about nine tenths of which appear only once. The sequenced sample was CD4+ or CD8+ T cells sorted from blood, obtained in a trial of the OX40 agonist ivuxolimab. The receptor source for this set is an adult with an advanced solid tumor such as melanoma, head and neck, liver or kidney cancer. CDR3s include the opening cysteine and the closing phenylalanine or tryptophan. Each record gives: D gene, V gene, J gene, clone size, CDR3 protein, CDR3 DNA. The D gene is left open where the match is weak. A row's size may be missing; if present it is once, few, many or a size class.

TRBD1	TRBV2	TRBJ1-2	NA	CATPKGTGKDGYTF	TGTGCCACCCCCAAGGGGACAGGGAAAGATGGCTACACCTTC
NA	TRBV27	TRBJ2-3	NA	CASSFRGFQGTDTQYF	TGTGCCAGCAGTTTCCGGGGGTTCCAGGGCACAGATACGCAGTATTTT
TRBD1	TRBV7-9	TRBJ2-6	NA	CASSFPGTDYSGANVLTF	TGTGCCAGCAGCTTCCCCGGGACAGACTACTCTGGGGCCAACGTCCTGACTTTC
TRBD2	TRBV2	TRBJ2-7	NA	CASRERGLAGYEQYF	TGTGCCAGCAGGGAGCGGGGACTAGCGGGCTACGAGCAGTACTTC
NA	TRBV29-1	TRBJ2-7	NA	CSVVGAFRAYEQYF	TGCAGCGTTGTAGGGGCCTTCCGAGCCTACGAGCAGTACTTC
NA	TRBV27	TRBJ1-3	NA	CASSLTLSGNTIYF	TGTGCCAGCAGTTTAACCCTCTCTGGAAACACCATATATTTT
NA	TRBV29-1	TRBJ1-2	NA	CSVGKQGGYGYTF	TGCAGCGTTGGGAAACAGGGAGGCTATGGCTACACCTTC
NA	TRBV7-9	TRBJ1-2	NA	CASSLDSSYGYTF	TGTGCCAGCAGCTTAGACAGTAGCTATGGCTACACCTTC
NA	TRBV29-1	TRBJ1-1	NA	CSIRENTEAFF	TGCAGCATTCGAGAGAACACTGAAGCTTTCTTT
NA	TRBV6-4	TRBJ1-1	NA	CASSDGMNTEAFF	TGTGCCAGCAGTGACGGGATGAACACTGAAGCTTTCTTT
NA	TRBV6-5	TRBJ1-1	once	CASSYSRYTEAFF	TGTGCCAGCAGTTACTCTAGGTACACTGAAGCTTTCTTT
TRBD1	TRBV7-3	TRBJ1-6	NA	CASSSPRDRDNSPLHF	TGTGCCAGCAGCTCCCCCCGGGACAGGGATAATTCACCCCTCCACTTT
NA	TRBV27	TRBJ1-5	NA	CASSHGDNQPQHF	TGTGCCAGCAGTCACGGTGACAATCAGCCCCAGCATTTT
NA	TRBV7-8	TRBJ1-3	NA	CASSFSTGKTGNTIYF	TGTGCCAGCAGCTTTAGTACAGGGAAAACAGGAAACACCATATATTTT
NA	TRBV6-6	TRBJ1-1	NA	CASSYLTGENTEAFF	TGTGCCAGCAGTTACTTAACAGGCGAGAACACTGAAGCTTTCTTT
NA	TRBV11-2	TRBJ2-1	NA	CASSLWQGRNEQFF	TGTGCCAGCAGCTTATGGCAGGGTAGGAATGAGCAGTTCTTC
NA	TRBV5-1	TRBJ2-6	NA	CASSLVSRSGSGANVLTF	TGCGCCAGCAGCTTGGTGAGCCGATCCGGCTCTGGGGCCAACGTCCTGACTTTC
TRBD1	TRBV7-3	TRBJ2-1	NA	CASSFGPSQGANEQFF	TGTGCCAGCAGCTTTGGGCCTAGCCAGGGGGCCAATGAGCAGTTCTTC
NA	TRBV5-6	TRBJ1-5	NA	CASSLVGTSNQPQHF	TGTGCCAGCAGCTTGGTAGGTACAAGCAATCAGCCCCAGCATTTT
NA	TRBV11-2	TRBJ2-7	once	CASRASYEQYF	TGTGCCAGCAGAGCCTCCTACGAGCAGTACTTC
NA	TRBV4-2	TRBJ1-1	NA	CAARLGGTEAFF	TGTGCCGCGCGGCTGGGAGGCACTGAAGCTTTCTTT
TRBD1	TRBV27	TRBJ1-2	NA	CASSLLGGAVNGYTF	TGTGCCAGCAGTTTACTAGGGGGCGCGGTGAATGGCTACACCTTC
NA	TRBV6-1	TRBJ1-5	NA	CASSETAGDNQPQHF	TGTGCCAGCAGTGAAACGGCAGGGGATAATCAGCCCCAGCATTTT
TRBD1	TRBV7-9	TRBJ1-5	NA	CASSLAEGGVINQPQHF	TGTGCCAGCAGCTTAGCGGAAGGGGGCGTAATCAATCAGCCCCAGCATTTT
NA	TRBV6-1	TRBJ2-1	once	CASSDFGGTPYNEQFF	TGTGCCAGCAGTGACTTTGGGGGTACCCCCTACAATGAGCAGTTCTTC
NA	TRBV6-5	TRBJ1-1	NA	CASSATRDTEAFF	TGTGCCAGCAGTGCCACAAGGGACACTGAAGCTTTCTTT
NA	TRBV11-2	TRBJ2-7	NA	CASSFGDGVYEQYF	TGTGCCAGCAGCTTTGGGGATGGGGTGTACGAGCAGTACTTC
TRBD1	TRBV5-6	TRBJ2-7	once	CASIRSDRGRDHEQYF	TGTGCCAGCATACGATCGGACAGGGGGCGCGATCACGAGCAGTACTTC
NA	TRBV5-4	TRBJ1-3	NA	CASSLGGTGSGNTIYF	TGTGCCAGCAGCTTGGGCGGAACGGGCTCTGGAAACACCATATATTTT
NA	TRBV4-3	TRBJ2-2	NA	CASSQDPEWSGELFF	TGCGCCAGCAGCCAAGATCCCGAGTGGAGCGGGGAGCTGTTTTTT
TRBD1	TRBV6-5	TRBJ1-1	NA	CASRPTGDEAFF	TGTGCCAGCAGACCTACAGGGGACGAAGCTTTCTTT
TRBD1	TRBV19	TRBJ1-2	NA	CASRSGQSGGYTF	TGTGCCAGTCGATCGGGACAGAGCGGTGGCTACACCTTC
NA	TRBV4-3	TRBJ2-2	NA	CASSQGGPHTGELFF	TGCGCCAGCAGCCAAGGAGGGCCCCACACCGGGGAGCTGTTTTTT
NA	TRBV29-1	TRBJ1-1	NA	CSVIGTFNTEAFF	TGCAGCGTTATAGGGACTTTCAACACTGAAGCTTTCTTT
NA	TRBV5-6	TRBJ1-1	NA	CASSLDPGTEAFF	TGTGCCAGCAGCCTAGACCCGGGGACTGAAGCTTTCTTT
TRBD1	TRBV4-3	TRBJ2-3	NA	CASSHNTGGPLNTQYF	TGCGCCAGCAGCCACAATACAGGGGGGCCATTGAATACGCAGTATTTT
NA	TRBV27	TRBJ2-1	NA	CASSFGGRNEQFF	TGTGCCAGCAGTTTTGGAGGTCGCAATGAGCAGTTCTTC
TRBD2	TRBV7-3	TRBJ2-5	NA	CASSLVSGEQETQYF	TGTGCCAGCAGCTTAGTTAGCGGGGAGCAAGAGACCCAGTACTTC
NA	TRBV9	TRBJ2-1	NA	CASSDRAHNEQFF	TGTGCCAGCAGCGACAGGGCCCACAATGAGCAGTTCTTC
NA	TRBV7-2	TRBJ1-2	NA	CASSPLGALRGYTF	TGTGCCAGCAGCCCCCTGGGGGCCCTTCGAGGCTACACCTTC
NA	TRBV7-6	TRBJ1-2	NA	CASSLAVGGYYGYTF	TGTGCCAGCAGCTTAGCGGTAGGGGGTTACTATGGCTACACCTTC
NA	TRBV7-9	TRBJ2-6	NA	CASSLGGESSGANVLTF	TGTGCCAGCAGCCTAGGGGGGGAGAGCTCTGGGGCCAACGTCCTGACTTTC
TRBD1	TRBV12-5	TRBJ2-5	few	CASGFWDREETQYF	TGTGCTAGTGGTTTCTGGGACAGGGAAGAGACCCAGTACTTC
NA	TRBV7-9	TRBJ1-5	few	CASSLDSNQPQHF	TGTGCCAGCAGCCTTGACAGCAATCAGCCCCAGCATTTT
NA	TRBV11-2	TRBJ2-7	once	CASSPGATYEQYF	TGTGCCAGCAGTCCGGGGGCCACCTACGAGCAGTACTTC
NA	TRBV4-2	TRBJ2-1	NA	CTSSQVVYNEQFF	TGTACCAGCAGCCAAGTGGTCTACAATGAGCAGTTCTTC
NA	TRBV29-1	TRBJ1-1	NA	CSGWTVEAFF	TGCAGCGGATGGACAGTCGAAGCTTTCTTT
NA	TRBV27	TRBJ2-7	NA	CASSSRDQRYEQYF	TGTGCCAGCAGTTCCCGGGACCAGAGATACGAGCAGTACTTC
NA	TRBV28	TRBJ1-1	NA	CASTTDLTEAFF	TGTGCCAGCACCACCGACCTGACTGAAGCTTTCTTT
NA	TRBV4-1	TRBJ2-7	few	CASSQLVRADEQYF	TGCGCCAGCAGCCAACTAGTTCGGGCAGACGAGCAGTACTTC
NA	TRBV23-1	TRBJ1-4	NA	CASSQLGGGQGREKLFF	TGCGCCAGCAGTCAATTAGGGGGGGGGCAGGGTCGAGAAAAACTGTTTTTT